These 20 T cell receptor beta chains were sequenced from one sample in a study of blood T cells in healthy people across ages. Next came a second PCR, run for about 7 to 12 cycles, which used a sample-barcoded 5' primer along with a J-beta primer mix. TCRdb called the 5' RACE reads again in MiXCR, with one record for every CDR3 protein. The profile shows about 1.5 million distinct CDR3 sequences, 40% to 45% of them singletons. Sequenced: blood. All receptors come from a woman aged 18-29 years in good health.

This clonotype was found a few times. The chain has TRBV27 and TRBJ2-2; 9 bases align to TRBD2. This CDR3 is 15 amino acids long. V lost 2 bases and J lost 4; bases outside the gene matches: 2. Germline V gene lookup returns CDR1 MNHEY and CDR2 SMNVEV (reference sequence). The CDR3 nucleotides are TGTGCCAGCAGTTTACCAGCGGGAGGCACCGGGGAGCTGTTTTTT. Its protein is CASSLPAGGTGELFF.

A few counts support this clonotype. V usage is TRBV7-2 and J usage is TRBJ2-3; D remains unclear. The CDR3 is 14 residues long. V was cut by 2 bases and J by 3 bases, with 9 bases left in between. Germline assignment: CDR1 SGHTA and CDR2 FQGNSA. DNA of the CDR3: TGTGCCAGCAGCTTATATCTCGGGACAGATACGCAGTATTTT. Its protein is CASSLYLGTDTQYF.

This sequence joins TRBV20-1 and TRBJ2-7; D is perhaps TRBD2 (5 bases). V was trimmed by 0 bases and J by 4 bases, leaving 10 bases between them. This CDR3 has 13 amino acids. The germline V gene encodes CDR1 DFQATT and CDR2 SNEGSKA (reference sequence). DNA for the CDR3: TGCAGTGCTAGAGATCTTGGGGAGTACGAGCAGTACTTC. Translation gives CSARDLGEYEQYF.

This clonotype was found once. The V gene is TRBV29-1, the J gene TRBJ2-3, with no clear D. The V end lost 7 bases, the J end lost 0 bases, and 17 bases lay between the germline ends. This CDR3 has 15 residues. Germline CDR1 is SQVTM and CDR2 is ANQGSEA. Here the CDR3 reads CSGSGGARSTDTQYF. CDR3 DNA sequence: TGCAGCGGATCGGGCGGAGCCCGTAGCACAGATACGCAGTATTTT.

The chain recombines TRBV14 with TRBJ1-1, with 8 bases that match TRBD1. This CDR3 is 19 amino acids long. CDR1 is SGHDN and CDR2 is FVKESK in the germline V gene. The ends lost 1 base at V and 3 bases at J; junction bases unmatched: 16. CDR3 sequence (DNA): TGTGCCAGCAGCCAAGGGAGGCGGCAGGGGGCGCGAAGGGACACTGAAGCTTTCTTT. It is translated as CASSQGRRQGARRDTEAFF. The full variable domain, in which reference TRBV14 and TRBJ1-1 provide the parts outside the CDR3, is EAGVTQFPSHSVIEKGQTVTLRCDPISGHDNLYWYRRVMGKEIKFLLHFVKESKQDESGMPNNRFLAERTGGTYSTLKVQPAELEDSGVYFCASSQGRRQGARRDTEAFFGQGTRLTVV.

The chain employs TRBV7-6 and TRBJ2-2, with 10 bases lining up with TRBD1. V dropped 2 bases and J dropped 5; count of bases not matched to a gene: 5. Germline-derived CDR1 and CDR2 are SGHVS and FNYEAQ. The CDR3 runs to 16 residues. This CDR3 reads CASSLRTGGDTGELFF. Written as DNA, the CDR3 is TGTGCCAGCAGCTTAAGGACAGGGGGAGATACCGGGGAGCTGTTTTTT. The full variable domain, completed using reference TRBV7-6 and TRBJ2-2, is GAGVSQSPRYKVTKRGQDVALRCDPISGHVSLYWYRQALGQGPEFLTYFNYEAQQDKSGLPNDRFSAERPEGSISTLTIQRTEQRDSAMYRCASSLRTGGDTGELFFGEGSRLTVL.

In this sample, this clonotype turned up a few times. This chain connects TRBV16 to TRBJ2-1; 9 nucleotides align to TRBD1. Germline lookup yields CDR1 KGHSY and CDR2 FQNENV. The CDR3 has 16 amino acids. Trimming at V came to 4 bases and at J to 4 bases, leaving 8 bases not matched to a gene. The CDR3 DNA follows: TGTGCCAGCAGCCCGTTTTTGGGACAGGGTTACAATGAGCAGTTCTTC. Protein sequence: CASSPFLGQGYNEQFF.

The sample holds one count of this clonotype. The chain uses TRBV6-6 and TRBJ1-2; 12 bases are shared with TRBD1. Per germline, CDR1 MNHNY and CDR2 SVGAGI (reference sequence). CDR3 length: 15 residues. The trim removed 11 bases at V and 8 bases at J, leaving 15 bases unmatched. CDR3 protein: CAGSGTGGFVEGYTF. In DNA, the CDR3 is TGTGCCGGCTCCGGGACAGGGGGCTTCGTGGAAGGCTACACCTTC.

This clonotype turned up a few times. The chain uses TRBV6-1 and TRBJ2-4, with D tentatively TRBD2 (6 bases). The J call could be wrong; TRBJ2-7 is a better fit for the DNA end. Germline V gene sequence: CDR1 MNHNS, CDR2 SASEGT. The CDR3 has 13 amino acids. The CDR3 loop is CASTGLLFYEQYF. The CDR3 region has the DNA TGTGCCAGCACGGGACTTTTATTCTACGAGCAGTACTTC.

A remark on this clonotype: Compared with germline, one end of the junction differs, possibly owing to a read error. The V gene is TRBV7-9, the J gene TRBJ2-2; weak D call: TRBD1 (6 bases). Looked up from germline, CDR1 is SEHNR and CDR2 is FQNEAQ (reference sequence). CDR3 length: 14 amino acids. The CDR3 region is CASSYTGNAGELFF. Written as DNA, the CDR3 is TGTGCCAGCAGCTACACAGGGAACGCCGGGGAGCTGTTTTTT.

This clonotype was counted only a few times. The chain joins TRBV6-5 to TRBJ1-1; D not certain. Germline CDR1 and CDR2: MNHEY and SVGAGI. The CDR3 spans 15 residues. With 7 bases removed from V and 4 bases from J, the gap between germline ends came to 19 bases. CDR3 sequence reads: CASTKGRVWGTEAFF. CDR3 sequence (DNA): TGTGCCAGCACCAAAGGGAGGGTATGGGGCACTGAAGCTTTCTTT.

This chain links TRBV29-1 with TRBJ1-1; D may be TRBD1 (5 bases). Deletions cut 7 bases from V and 4 bases from J, with 19 bases between. CDR3 size: 14 residues. CDR1 and CDR2 (germline): SQVTM, ANQGSEA. CDR3 DNA sequence: TGCAGCGGCAGGGAGGGTGGGGGAGGCACTGAAGCTTTCTTT. Encoded protein: CSGREGGGGTEAFF.

The chain has TRBV20-1 and TRBJ2-7; a weak D match, TRBD1 (6 bases). Trimming cost V 6 bases and J 6 bases, with 15 bases left between them. The CDR3 has 12 amino acids. Germline lookup yields CDR1 DFQATT and CDR2 SNEGSKA (reference sequence). CDR3 in amino acids: CSAPGEGVEQYF. CDR3 DNA: TGCAGTGCCCCAGGGGAAGGAGTCGAGCAGTACTTC.

The chain is built from TRBV5-5 and TRBJ2-3, with D unclear. The V gene's germline CDR1 is SGHKS and CDR2 YYEKEE (reference sequence). CDR3 length: 14 residues. The V gene lost 7 bases and the J gene lost 0 bases, with 12 bases spanning the gap. The CDR3 sequence is CASGSSWSTDTQYF. The DNA for the CDR3 is TGTGCCAGCGGATCTAGTTGGAGCACAGATACGCAGTATTTT.

The chain is built from TRBV7-9 and TRBJ2-1; D remains ambiguous. The CDR3 has 15 amino acids. V was cut by 1 base and J by 0 bases, with 7 bases left in between. The germline CDR1 and CDR2 sequences are SEHNR and FQNEAQ (reference sequence). The chain's CDR3 is CASSLGAYSYNEQFF. The CDR3 DNA reads as TGTGCCAGCAGCTTAGGGGCTTACTCCTACAATGAGCAGTTCTTC.

This clonotype came up a few times. This sequence joins TRBV29-1 and TRBJ2-1; TRBD2 aligns across 10 bases. The CDR3 runs to 14 residues. V trimming: 6 bases; J trimming: 4 bases; junction bases outside the gene matches: 6. CDR1 SQVTM and CDR2 ANQGSEA come from the germline V gene. The CDR3 here is CSVGTSDLYNEQFF. As DNA, the CDR3 is TGCAGCGTCGGGACTAGCGATCTTTACAATGAGCAGTTCTTC.

This clonotype was counted once. The genes are TRBV6-2 or TRBV6-3 and TRBJ2-3; D is possibly TRBD2 (5 bases). CDR3 length equals 15 residues. V dropped 7 bases and J dropped 7 bases, with 21 bases sitting between them. Germline assignment: CDR1 MNHEY and CDR2 SVGEGT. The CDR3 DNA reads as TGTGCCAGCACCACCCTAGGACTCGCGTCCAATACGCAGTATTTT. This gives the protein CASTTLGLASNTQYF.

The rearrangement uses TRBV7-2 and TRBJ1-2; D unresolved. The CDR3 extends over 15 amino acids. Germline values: CDR1 SGHTA, CDR2 FQGNSA. Trimming pared 0 bases from V and 2 bases from J, leaving 10 bases between. DNA of the CDR3: TGTGCCAGCAGCTTAGCGATGCGGTCCAACTATGGCTACACCTTC. Protein sequence: CASSLAMRSNYGYTF. Filled out from reference TRBV7-2 and TRBJ1-2, the complete variable domain reads GAGVSQSPSNKVTEKGKDVELRCDPISGHTALYWYRQSLGQGLEFLIYFQGNSAPDKSGLPSDRFSAERTGGSVSTLTIQRTQQEDSAVYLCASSLAMRSNYGYTFGSGTRLTVV.

This clonotype was counted a single time. The chain carries TRBV4-3 and TRBJ1-1, with D possibly matching TRBD1 (5 bases). The CDR3 is 13 amino acids. With 1 base removed from V and 7 bases from J, the gap between germline ends came to 10 bases. Per germline, CDR1 LGHNA and CDR2 YSLEER. DNA for the CDR3: TGCGCCAGCAGCCAAGTTGAGGGGAATGAAGCTTTCTTT. Amino acids: CASSQVEGNEAFF.

The V call is TRBV18, the J call TRBJ1-1; D call uncertain. The V gene lost 4 bases and the J gene lost 1 base, with 7 bases spanning the gap. Germline values: CDR1 KGHSH, CDR2 LQKENI. The CDR3 runs 13 residues. The CDR3 region is CASSRSENTEAFF. The DNA for the CDR3 is TGTGCCAGCTCACGGTCGGAGAACACTGAAGCTTTCTTT.